This TCR beta chain was profiled in a study of shared clonotypes between healthy human individuals. Study-level results: Generation probabilities of non-shared clonotypes were lower (relative to those shared by all four donors). In this cohort, only blood was sampled, and tissue repertoires likely differ.

For sorted subsets, 200 ng DNA per replicate equaled tens of thousands of T cell genomes. Authors' processing steps: ImmunoSEQ supplied junction-only sequences lacking quality scores, so filtering was different. The table came from immunoSEQ multiplex PCR; TCRdb's copy has only in-frame clones and leaves some out. The DNA was the basis for D and trimming; V, J and clone size are from that table. The sample lists roughly 2.4 million clones; approximately 96% were seen once. The V segment lost 6 bases and the J segment 5 bases; nucleotides outside the gene matches: 13. CDR3 length: 15 amino acids. Germline V lookup: CDR1 SGHRS, CDR2 YFSETQ. A remark on this clone: Antigen specificity is unknown.

V and J are TRBV5-1 and TRBJ2-5; 7 bases map to TRBD1. The sequence was collected from a man between 18 and 29 years old in good health. Material for sequencing was naive CD4+ T cells sorted from blood. Subset in this sample: CD45RA+ positively selected. CDR3 sequence: CASNRDRGLRETQYF. CDR3 DNA sequence: TGCGCCAGCAACCGGGACAGAGGGCTCCGGGAGACCCAGTACTTC.